These T cell receptor beta chains were read from a single sample in a study of identical twins. TCRdb reanalysed the 5' RACE reads using MiXCR and keeps one entry per CDR3 protein. The sample lists about 340,000 distinct CDR3 sequences, approximately 8.7% occurring once. What was sequenced was naive T cells sorted from blood. These receptors were collected from a woman in her forties or fifties in good health. The CDR3 runs from the conserved cysteine through the conserved F or W. D genes are given only for firm matches. Clone size is stated in some rows and not others, as once, few, many or a class when expanded.

v_gene	j_gene	d_gene	abundance	CDR3aa	CDR3nt
TRBV7-9	TRBJ2-7	-	few	CASSQQVNPYEQYF	TGTGCCAGCAGCCAGCAAGTTAATCCCTACGAGCAGTACTTC
TRBV28	TRBJ1-1	-	-	CASSLKTRAFF	TGTGCCAGCAGTTTGAAGACACGGGCTTTCTTT
TRBV12-3/TRBV12-4	TRBJ1-2	TRBD1	many	CASSSGQGFFGYTF	TGTGCCAGCAGTTCGGGACAGGGTTTCTTTGGCTACACCTTC
TRBV20-1	TRBJ2-2	-	many	CSARMTFNTGELFF	TGCAGTGCTAGAATGACTTTTAACACCGGGGAGCTGTTTTTT
TRBV24-1	TRBJ2-1	-	-	CATSESITGNEQFF	TGTGCCACCAGTGAGAGTATCACGGGCAATGAGCAGTTCTTC
TRBV4-1	TRBJ2-3	-	-	CASSQGERDTDTQYF	TGCGCCAGCAGCCAAGGGGAGCGTGACACAGATACGCAGTATTTT
TRBV7-9	TRBJ2-7	-	-	CASSFPGADYEQYF	TGTGCCAGCAGCTTTCCGGGGGCAGACTACGAGCAGTACTTC
TRBV7-9	TRBJ1-4	-	few	CASSSRLAEKLFF	TGTGCCAGCTCATCCCGACTGGCTGAAAAACTGTTTTTT
TRBV20-1	TRBJ1-1	-	-	CSARDYLGGGGTEAFF	TGCAGTGCTAGAGACTACTTAGGGGGTGGAGGCACTGAAGCTTTCTTT
TRBV12-3/TRBV12-4	TRBJ1-2	-	many	CASSSGISNYGYTF	TGTGCCAGCAGTTCCGGCATCTCTAACTATGGCTACACCTTC
TRBV12-3/TRBV12-4	TRBJ2-3	TRBD2	many	CASSLAGLAASTDTQYF	TGTGCCAGCAGTTTAGCGGGACTAGCGGCCTCCACAGATACGCAGTATTTT
TRBV7-6	TRBJ2-5	TRBD2	few	CASSLWREGLETQYF	TGTGCCAGCAGCTTATGGCGGGAGGGCCTAGAGACCCAGTACTTC
TRBV20-1	TRBJ2-5	-	-	CSAISGHEYQETQYF	TGCAGTGCCATCAGTGGTCATGAGTACCAAGAGACCCAGTACTTC
TRBV9	TRBJ2-1	TRBD2	few	CASSVGTRVYEQFF	TGTGCCAGCAGCGTAGGGACTAGGGTCTACGAGCAGTTCTTC
TRBV5-6	TRBJ1-1	-	many	CASSQQDTEAFF	TGTGCCAGCAGCCAACAGGACACTGAAGCTTTCTTT
TRBV12-3/TRBV12-4	TRBJ2-1	-	-	CASSSDVAQILEQFF	TGTGCCAGCAGTTCGGACGTGGCGCAGATCCTAGAGCAGTTCTTC
TRBV30	TRBJ1-5	-	-	CAWSVSQGGQPQHF	TGTGCCTGGAGTGTTTCACAGGGCGGTCAGCCCCAGCATTTT
TRBV19	TRBJ2-1	TRBD2	-	CASREGTSGGGMDEQFF	TGTGCCAGTAGAGAAGGGACTAGCGGAGGAGGGATGGATGAGCAGTTCTTC
TRBV12-3/TRBV12-4	TRBJ2-1	TRBD2	few	CASSFGTSGPDEQFF	TGTGCCAGCAGTTTCGGGACTAGCGGGCCAGACGAGCAGTTCTTC
TRBV12-3/TRBV12-4	TRBJ1-1	TRBD1	-	CASRDLTGYGTEAFF	TGTGCCAGCAGGGACCTGACAGGGTACGGCACTGAAGCTTTCTTT
TRBV20-1	TRBJ2-3	TRBD1	few	CSATGTGSTDTQYF	TGCAGTGCGACCGGGACAGGTAGCACAGATACGCAGTATTTT
TRBV11-3	TRBJ2-7	-	few	CASSGWAELSHEQYF	TGTGCCAGCAGCGGCTGGGCCGAGCTCTCGCACGAGCAGTACTTC
TRBV7-9	TRBJ1-1	-	many	CASGGRNTEAFF	TGTGCCAGCGGGGGAAGGAACACTGAAGCTTTCTTT
TRBV7-9	TRBJ2-1	-	many	CASSRRDRKGINEQFF	TGTGCCAGCAGCAGACGAGACAGGAAAGGAATCAATGAGCAGTTCTTC
TRBV4-1	TRBJ2-7	TRBD1	many	CASSQVLGTDYEQYF	TGCGCCAGCAGCCAAGTATTGGGGACAGACTACGAGCAGTACTTC
TRBV10-1	TRBJ2-1	-	-	CASSEDPGTFDNEQFF	TGCGCCAGCAGTGAAGACCCAGGGACGTTCGACAATGAGCAGTTCTTC
TRBV14	TRBJ2-5	TRBD2	few	CASSQSGTSGETQYF	TGTGCCAGCAGCCAATCCGGGACTAGCGGCGAGACCCAGTACTTC
TRBV6-6	TRBJ2-3	-	many	CASSYLGDDTQYF	TGTGCCAGCAGTTACTTGGGAGATGATACGCAGTATTTT
TRBV6-5	TRBJ2-2	TRBD2	-	CASRPTSGVNTGELFF	TGTGCCAGCCGACCGACTAGCGGGGTGAACACCGGGGAGCTGTTTTTT
TRBV29-1	TRBJ1-1	-	few	CSAPNYMNTEAFF	TGCAGCGCCCCGAATTACATGAACACTGAAGCTTTCTTT
TRBV10-3	TRBJ2-1	TRBD2	many	CAISGAGGSSYNEQFF	TGTGCCATCAGTGGGGCTGGCGGGAGCTCCTACAATGAGCAGTTCTTC
TRBV20-1	TRBJ2-1	TRBD1	-	CSAPPGTGDRRAYNEQFF	TGCAGTGCCCCCCCCGGGACAGGGGACAGGAGGGCCTACAATGAGCAGTTCTTC
TRBV30	TRBJ2-2	-	-	CAHTLEANTGELFF	TGTGCCCACACCCTGGAGGCGAACACCGGGGAGCTGTTTTTT
TRBV12-3/TRBV12-4	TRBJ2-1	-	few	CASIFGTVPLSYNEQFF	TGTGCCAGCATCTTTGGGACTGTCCCGCTCTCCTACAATGAGCAGTTCTTC
TRBV7-9	TRBJ2-1	TRBD2	-	CASSIPGLGVANEQFF	TGTGCCAGCAGCATACCGGGACTAGGGGTAGCCAATGAGCAGTTCTTC
TRBV24-1	TRBJ2-3	TRBD2	few	CATSAGIAGGSGDTQYF	TGTGCCACCAGTGCCGGTATAGCGGGAGGCTCCGGGGATACGCAGTATTTT
TRBV5-1	TRBJ2-2	TRBD1	-	CASSLDPGQGTGELFF	TGCGCCAGCAGCCTGGACCCGGGACAGGGGACCGGGGAGCTGTTTTTT
TRBV5-1	TRBJ1-5	-	-	CASSLSGNSNQPQHF	TGCGCCAGCAGCTTATCAGGGAATAGCAATCAGCCCCAGCATTTT
TRBV20-1	TRBJ2-5	TRBD2	-	CSARSAGEPFETQYF	TGCAGTGCTAGATCAGCGGGAGAGCCTTTCGAGACCCAGTACTTC
TRBV12-3/TRBV12-4	TRBJ1-1	-	many	CASRSRLLTGNTEAFF	TGTGCCAGCAGATCCCGTCTCCTTACAGGGAACACTGAAGCTTTCTTT
TRBV5-6	TRBJ1-5	TRBD1	many	CASSSGTDNQPQHF	TGTGCCAGCAGCTCCGGGACAGACAATCAGCCCCAGCATTTT
TRBV20-1	TRBJ2-5	TRBD2	many	CSAGSLTSRQETQYF	TGCAGTGCTGGAAGCCTGACTAGCCGACAAGAGACCCAGTACTTC
TRBV12-3/TRBV12-4	TRBJ2-1	TRBD2	many	CASRGTSGRGEQFF	TGTGCCAGCAGAGGGACTAGCGGGAGGGGTGAGCAGTTCTTC
TRBV28	TRBJ1-1	-	-	CASRPDDHRTEAFF	TGTGCCAGCAGGCCCGACGATCACAGGACTGAAGCTTTCTTT
TRBV4-1	TRBJ1-6	TRBD1	few	CASSQEGQGYPLHF	TGCGCCAGCAGCCAAGAGGGACAGGGATATCCCCTCCACTTT
TRBV5-4	TRBJ1-1	TRBD1	few	CASSGLQGVEENTEAFF	TGTGCCAGCAGCGGACTACAGGGGGTAGAAGAGAACACTGAAGCTTTCTTT
TRBV20-1	TRBJ1-1	-	many	CSARDLGGAEAFF	TGCAGTGCTAGAGATTTGGGGGGGGCTGAAGCTTTCTTT
TRBV28	TRBJ2-1	TRBD2	-	CASSPRGGTYNEQFF	TGTGCCAGCAGCCCCCGGGGGGGCACCTACAATGAGCAGTTCTTC
TRBV11-2	TRBJ2-7	-	-	CASSGSRDPYEQYF	TGTGCCAGCAGTGGGTCAAGGGACCCCTACGAGCAGTACTTC
TRBV3-1	TRBJ1-2	-	few	CASSQGIVRDYGYTF	TGTGCCAGCAGCCAAGGAATCGTCAGGGACTATGGCTACACCTTC
TRBV14	TRBJ2-1	-	-	CASSQDGGAALNEQFF	TGTGCCAGCAGCCAAGATGGGGGCGCCGCCCTAAATGAGCAGTTCTTC